This T cell receptor (beta chain) was captured by sequencing in a study of Ad26.COV2.S vaccination and SARS-CoV-2 variants. Points from the study as a whole: Substantial post-vaccination breadth of spike-specific CD8+ and CD4+ T cell responses was reported.

Specified treatment: roughly 18 received Ad26.COV2.S at low or high dose, single or two shots; a few received placebo; per-sample allocation not given. Day 63 following the first vaccine or placebo injection was when the samples were taken. Produced via immunoSEQ multiplex PCR; TCRdb's table is partial and in-frame only. This sample carries about 350,000 clones, about 85% of them seen once, and the ten largest clones take 3% to 4%. V lost 4 bases and J lost 6, with 7 bases in between. Germline V gives CDR1 GTSNPN, CDR2 SVGIG (reference sequence). The CDR3 loop spans 11 amino acids. Turning to this clone: Its antigen is still unknown.

The sample here was peripheral blood, taken in a trial of Ad26.COV2.S vaccine versus placebo. This TCR was sampled from a person between 18 and 65 years old who received the Ad26.COV2.S COVID-19 vaccine or a placebo. V usage is TRBV30 and J usage is TRBJ1-3; D is ambiguous. The CDR3 DNA follows: TGTGCCTGGATCTCTCTAAACACCATATATTTT. Its protein product is CAWISLNTIYF.